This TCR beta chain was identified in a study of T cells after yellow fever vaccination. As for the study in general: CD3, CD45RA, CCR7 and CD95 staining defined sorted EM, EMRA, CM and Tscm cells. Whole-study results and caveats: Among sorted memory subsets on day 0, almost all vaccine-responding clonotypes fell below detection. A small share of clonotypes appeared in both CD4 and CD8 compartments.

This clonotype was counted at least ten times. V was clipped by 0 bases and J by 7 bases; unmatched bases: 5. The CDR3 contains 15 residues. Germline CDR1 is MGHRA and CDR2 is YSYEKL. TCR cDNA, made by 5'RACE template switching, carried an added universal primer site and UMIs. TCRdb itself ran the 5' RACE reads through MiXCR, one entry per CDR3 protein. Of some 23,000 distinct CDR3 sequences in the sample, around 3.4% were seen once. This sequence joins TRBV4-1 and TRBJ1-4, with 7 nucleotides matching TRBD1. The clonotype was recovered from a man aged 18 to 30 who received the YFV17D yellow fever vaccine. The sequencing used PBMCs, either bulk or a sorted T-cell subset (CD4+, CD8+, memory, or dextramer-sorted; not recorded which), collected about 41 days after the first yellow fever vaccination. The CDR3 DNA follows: TGCGCCAGCAGCCAAGAAAACAGGGGTTTTGAAAAACTGTTTTTT. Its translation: CASSQENRGFEKLFF.